A selection of T cell receptor beta chains follows, all from one sample in a study of blood T cell repertoires in COVID-19. Sequenced by immunoSEQ multiplex PCR; TCRdb stores in-frame clones only, minus some. This sample yields 350,000 to 500,000 clones, of which about 88% are seen a single time; roughly 1.4% belongs to the top ten. Sequenced input: PBMCs or T cells enriched from blood (not recorded which). These receptors were obtained from a woman under 30 who had been exposed to COVID-19. Each CDR3 is given with its conserved first and last residue. D genes are given only for firm matches. Size tells how often a clone was seen (once, few, many) or the class of an expanded clone, and some rows leave it out.

D	length	V	size	J	CDR3	DNA
TRBD2	15	TRBV6-2/TRBV6-3	NA	TRBJ2-3	CASSYSGGGLDTQYF	TGTGCCAGCAGTTACTCGGGCGGGGGGCTAGATACGCAGTATTTT
NA	13	TRBV7-8	NA	TRBJ1-5	CASSLGNNQPQHF	TGTGCCAGCAGCTTAGGTAATAATCAGCCCCAGCATTTT
NA	16	TRBV9	NA	TRBJ1-2	CASSVHPSTGSDGYTF	TGTGCCAGCAGCGTCCACCCCTCTACAGGGTCGGACGGCTACACCTTC
NA	14	TRBV19	NA	TRBJ1-5	CASSILVTDQPQHF	TGTGCCAGTAGTATCTTGGTCACTGATCAGCCCCAGCATTTT
NA	14	TRBV18	NA	TRBJ2-2	CASSPPSGTGELFF	TGTGCCAGCTCACCACCGTCGGGCACCGGGGAGCTGTTTTTT
TRBD1	15	TRBV6-2/TRBV6-3	NA	TRBJ1-2	CASSPQTGGELSYTF	TGTGCCAGCAGTCCCCAAACAGGGGGAGAACTTAGCTACACCTTC
NA	10	TRBV28	NA	TRBJ1-2	CATQGYGYTF	TGTGCCACCCAGGGCTATGGCTACACCTTC
TRBD1	17	TRBV19	NA	TRBJ1-5	CASSTRDRVRGHQPQHF	TGTGCCAGTAGTACCCGGGACAGGGTCAGGGGGCATCAGCCCCAGCATTTT
TRBD1	16	TRBV13	NA	TRBJ2-7	CASSLGRWTGQGEQYF	TGTGCCAGCAGCTTAGGCCGTTGGACAGGTCAAGGCGAGCAGTACTTC
TRBD2	15	TRBV7-6	NA	TRBJ2-1	CASSPWEGTHNEQFF	TGTGCCAGCAGCCCATGGGAGGGGACCCACAATGAGCAGTTCTTC
NA	16	TRBV4-3	few	TRBJ2-1	CASSQGDTVSYNEQFF	TGCGCCAGCAGCCAAGGGGACACGGTCTCCTACAATGAGCAGTTCTTC
TRBD2	15	TRBV19	NA	TRBJ2-1	CASSIQTSGYNEQFF	TGTGCCAGTAGTATCCAGACTAGCGGGTACAATGAGCAGTTCTTC
TRBD2	17	TRBV5-3	NA	TRBJ2-5	CARSSMTSGGLRETQYF	TGTGCCAGAAGCTCGATGACTAGCGGGGGTTTGAGAGAGACCCAGTACTTC
NA	14	TRBV18	NA	TRBJ1-4	CASSSTGFGEKLFF	TGTGCCAGCTCATCCACAGGGTTTGGTGAAAAACTGTTTTTT
TRBD2	16	TRBV7-9	NA	TRBJ2-1	CASSGVPGLVRYEQFF	TGTGCCAGCAGCGGGGTCCCGGGACTAGTTCGGTATGAGCAGTTCTTC
TRBD1	15	TRBV11-2	NA	TRBJ1-6	CASSPDRALSSPLHF	TGTGCCAGCAGCCCGGACAGGGCCCTTAGTTCACCCCTCCACTTT
TRBD1	14	TRBV4-1	NA	TRBJ1-2	CASSQGTGNYGYTF	TGCGCCAGCAGCCAAGGGACAGGAAACTATGGCTACACCTTC
NA	18	TRBV7-6	NA	TRBJ1-5	CASSFIWGGEHSNQPQHF	TGTGCCAGCAGCTTTATATGGGGGGGGGAACATAGCAATCAGCCCCAGCATTTT
NA	16	TRBV4-3	NA	TRBJ1-4	CASSQGVGANNEKLFF	TGCGCCAGCAGCCAAGGCGTGGGGGCAAATAATGAAAAACTGTTTTTT
NA	16	TRBV9	NA	TRBJ2-6	CASSVARHSGANVLTF	TGTGCCAGCAGCGTGGCCAGGCACTCTGGGGCCAACGTCCTGACTTTC
NA	11	TRBV15	NA	TRBJ1-4	CATSYNEKLFF	TGTGCCACCAGCTATAATGAAAAACTGTTTTTT
NA	11	TRBV6-6	NA	TRBJ2-7	CASRVTGEQYF	TGTGCCAGCAGGGTGACGGGCGAGCAGTACTTC
NA	16	TRBV7-2	NA	TRBJ2-1	CASSPRRHVAGYEQFF	TGTGCCAGCAGCCCGAGAAGACACGTGGCGGGATATGAGCAGTTCTTC
TRBD2	15	TRBV10-1	NA	TRBJ2-5	CASSGGRAFQETQYF	TGCGCCAGCAGTGGAGGGAGGGCCTTTCAAGAGACCCAGTACTTC
NA	14	TRBV2	few	TRBJ1-1	CASSEIREGGEAFF	TGTGCCAGCAGTGAAATCAGGGAGGGAGGTGAAGCTTTCTTT
TRBD2	15	TRBV6-5	NA	TRBJ2-1	CASRGLTSGDNEQFF	TGTGCCAGCAGAGGCCTCACTAGCGGGGACAATGAGCAGTTCTTC
NA	12	TRBV6-2/TRBV6-3	NA	TRBJ1-5	CASSVGTGACHF	NA
TRBD2	16	TRBV13	once	TRBJ2-7	CASSLDGTSGSYEQYF	TGTGCCAGCAGCTTAGATGGGACTAGCGGATCCTACGAGCAGTACTTC
TRBD1	16	TRBV5-3	NA	TRBJ1-5	CARSIPGQGAGQPQHF	TGTGCCAGAAGCATACCGGGACAGGGGGCTGGGCAGCCCCAGCATTTT
NA	12	TRBV20-1	once	TRBJ1-5	CSASLSNQPQHF	TGCAGTGCTAGTTTGTCAAATCAGCCCCAGCATTTT
NA	15	TRBV5-8	NA	TRBJ2-2	CASSRTRGLTGELFF	TGTGCCAGCAGCCGGACCAGGGGTTTAACCGGGGAGCTGTTTTTT
TRBD2	16	TRBV28	NA	TRBJ2-1	CASRSGTSSGYDEQFF	TGTGCCAGCAGGTCAGGGACTAGCTCGGGCTACGATGAGCAGTTCTTC
TRBD2	17	TRBV27	NA	TRBJ2-2	CASSLGLAGGLTGELFF	TGTGCCAGCAGTTTAGGCCTAGCGGGAGGTCTCACCGGGGAGCTGTTTTTT
TRBD2	19	TRBV19	once	TRBJ2-4	CASSIDLTSGAAAKNIQYF	TGTGCCAGTAGTATAGATCTGACTAGCGGGGCGGCAGCCAAAAACATTCAGTACTTC
NA	16	TRBV4-3	NA	TRBJ2-7	CASSQDRFGSSYEQYF	TGCGCCAGCAGCCAAGACAGGTTCGGTAGTTCCTACGAGCAGTACTTC
NA	13	TRBV27	NA	TRBJ1-1	CASSRLVNTEAFF	TGTGCCAGCAGTCGACTGGTGAACACTGAAGCTTTCTTT
NA	14	TRBV6-5	NA	TRBJ2-7	CASRRLVTGYEQYF	TGTGCCAGCAGACGACTAGTGACAGGGTACGAGCAGTACTTC
NA	14	TRBV6-2/TRBV6-3	NA	TRBJ1-5	CASSDRTLNQPQHF	TGTGCCAGCAGTGACAGGACGTTAAATCAGCCCCAGCATTTT
TRBD1	14	TRBV27	NA	TRBJ1-5	CASSLRTGRQPQHF	TGTGCCAGCAGCCTAAGGACAGGTCGGCAGCCCCAGCATTTT
TRBD1	14	TRBV20-1	NA	TRBJ2-7	CSASNRDRSSEQYF	TGCAGTGCTAGTAACCGGGACAGGTCGTCGGAGCAGTACTTC
NA	16	TRBV2	NA	TRBJ1-1	CASSIDGAGVNTEAFF	TGTGCCAGCAGTATAGACGGTGCAGGGGTGAACACTGAAGCTTTCTTT
TRBD2	15	TRBV18	NA	TRBJ2-3	CASSPIRGGTDTQYF	TGTGCCAGCTCACCGATTCGGGGGGGCACAGATACGCAGTATTTT
TRBD1	15	TRBV5-1	NA	TRBJ2-7	CASSSRDRGTYEQYF	TGCGCCAGCAGCTCCCGGGACAGGGGGACCTACGAGCAGTACTTC
TRBD1	14	TRBV29-1	NA	TRBJ1-1	CSVGTSGQLSSTFF	TGCAGCGTTGGTACCTCGGGACAGCTTTCATCTACTTTCTTT
NA	15	TRBV5-4	NA	TRBJ1-1	CASSLDDSPNTEAFF	TGTGCCAGCAGCTTGGATGACAGCCCGAACACTGAAGCTTTCTTT